The following is a TCR beta chain sequence with its context. Its antigen is unknown. The libraries were made with immunoSEQ v3. TCRdb keeps only in-frame clones here, not all; method: immunoSEQ multiplex PCR. Of 20,000 or so clones listed, about 71% are singletons. These data belong to a study of TIL therapy for anti-PD-1-resistant metastatic lung cancer. Study observations and caveats: The baseline peripheral repertoire was partially replaced by infused TIL clonotypes that later decayed.

This CDR3 has 14 residues. V lost 0 bases and J 7 bases, leaving 12 bases between the germline ends. The germline V gene has CDR1 ENHRY and CDR2 SYGVKD. Time point defined: pre-treatment sample, taken before nivolumab and TIL therapy. The sequence came from a person aged 25-79 years with non-small cell lung cancer. This chain links TRBV10-3 with TRBJ1-2; tentative D call: TRBD1 (5 bases). Source: blood, taken at baseline. CDR3 coding DNA: TGTGCCATCAGTGAGTCGACTTCTGGGGGTGGCTACACCTTC. It specifies CAISESTSGGGYTF.